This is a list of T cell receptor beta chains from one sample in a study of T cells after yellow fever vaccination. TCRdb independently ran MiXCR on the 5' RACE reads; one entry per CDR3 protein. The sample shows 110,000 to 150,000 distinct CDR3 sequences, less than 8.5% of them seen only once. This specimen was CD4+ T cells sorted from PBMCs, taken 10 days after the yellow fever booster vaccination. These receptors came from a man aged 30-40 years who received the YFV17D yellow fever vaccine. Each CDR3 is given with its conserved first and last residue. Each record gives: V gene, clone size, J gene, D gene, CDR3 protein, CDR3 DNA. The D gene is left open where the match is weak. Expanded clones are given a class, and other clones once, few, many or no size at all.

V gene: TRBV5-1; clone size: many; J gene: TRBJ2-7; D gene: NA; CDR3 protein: CASSLSGPGEQYF; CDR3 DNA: TGCGCCAGCAGCTTAAGCGGTCCAGGCGAGCAGTACTTC
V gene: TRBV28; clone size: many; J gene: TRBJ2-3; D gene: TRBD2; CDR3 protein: CASTSGVSGRYGTDTQYF; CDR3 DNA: TGTGCCAGCACCTCAGGGGTTAGCGGGAGGTATGGCACAGATACGCAGTATTTT
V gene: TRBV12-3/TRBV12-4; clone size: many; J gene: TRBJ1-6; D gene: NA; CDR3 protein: CASTPSGIGLPLHF; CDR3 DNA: TGTGCCAGCACCCCGTCAGGGATAGGCCTCCCCCTCCACTTT
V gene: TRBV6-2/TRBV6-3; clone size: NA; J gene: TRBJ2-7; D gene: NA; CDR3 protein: CASRVGGSSYEQYF; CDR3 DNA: TGTGCCAGCAGGGTGGGCGGCAGCTCCTACGAGCAGTACTTC
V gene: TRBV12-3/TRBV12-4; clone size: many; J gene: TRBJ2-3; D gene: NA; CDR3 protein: CASSLAGGGGTDTQYF; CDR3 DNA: TGTGCCAGCAGTTTAGCGGGGGGGGGCGGCACAGATACGCAGTATTTT
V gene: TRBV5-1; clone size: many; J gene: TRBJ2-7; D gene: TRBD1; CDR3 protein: CASSFHTGDSTYEQYF; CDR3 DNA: TGCGCCAGCAGCTTCCATACAGGGGACAGCACCTACGAGCAGTACTTC
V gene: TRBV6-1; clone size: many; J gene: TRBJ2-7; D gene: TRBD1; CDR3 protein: CASRTGTGYAEQYF; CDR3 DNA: TGTGCCAGCAGGACCGGGACAGGGTATGCCGAGCAGTACTTC
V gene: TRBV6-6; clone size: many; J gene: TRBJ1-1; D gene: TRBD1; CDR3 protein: CASSYRQGGGVLNTEAFF; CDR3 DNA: TGTGCCAGCAGCTACAGACAGGGTGGGGGGGTCCTGAACACTGAAGCTTTCTTT
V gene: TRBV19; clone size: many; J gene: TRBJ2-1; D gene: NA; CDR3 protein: CASSMGGTSYNEQFF; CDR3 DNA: TGTGCCAGTAGTATGGGCGGGACCTCCTACAATGAGCAGTTCTTC
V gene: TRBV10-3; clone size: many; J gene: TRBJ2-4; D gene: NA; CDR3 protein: CAISEWRAVKNIQYF; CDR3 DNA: TGTGCCATCAGTGAGTGGCGGGCGGTTAAAAACATTCAGTACTTC
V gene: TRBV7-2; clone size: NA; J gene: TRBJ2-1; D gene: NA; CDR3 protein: CASSPLLVEQFF; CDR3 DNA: TGTGCCAGCAGCCCTCTCCTGGTTGAGCAGTTCTTC
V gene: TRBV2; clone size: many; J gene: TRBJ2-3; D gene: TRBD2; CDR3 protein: CARPGLAGVGTQYF; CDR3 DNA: TGTGCCCGACCGGGACTAGCGGGAGTAGGTACGCAGTATTTT
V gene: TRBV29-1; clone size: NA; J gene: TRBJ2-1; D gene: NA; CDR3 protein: CTLGGKSYNEQFF; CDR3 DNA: TGCACCCTAGGGGGGAAGTCCTACAATGAGCAGTTCTTC
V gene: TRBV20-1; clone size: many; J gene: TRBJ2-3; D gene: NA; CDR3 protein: CSATRDVADTQYF; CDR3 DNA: TGCAGTGCTACCCGGGACGTGGCAGATACGCAGTATTTT
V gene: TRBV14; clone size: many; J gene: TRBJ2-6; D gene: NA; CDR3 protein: CASSQVRDTGANVLTF; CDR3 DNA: TGTGCCAGCAGCCAAGTTAGGGACACAGGGGCCAACGTCCTGACTTTC
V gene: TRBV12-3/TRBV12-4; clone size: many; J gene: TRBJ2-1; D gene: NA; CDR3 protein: CASSHLPVNEQFF; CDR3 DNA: TGTGCCAGCAGCCACCTCCCAGTCAATGAGCAGTTCTTC
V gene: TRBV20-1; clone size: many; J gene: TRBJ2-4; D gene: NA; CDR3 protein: CSAHRGNIQYF; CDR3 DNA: TGCAGTGCTCACCGTGGGAACATTCAGTACTTC
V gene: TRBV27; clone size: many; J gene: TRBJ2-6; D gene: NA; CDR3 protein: CASSLSLGRGGSSGANVLTF; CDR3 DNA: TGTGCCAGCAGTTTAAGTCTAGGTAGGGGGGGCAGCTCTGGGGCCAACGTCCTGACTTTC
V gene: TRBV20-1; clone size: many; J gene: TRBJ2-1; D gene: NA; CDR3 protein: CSASRLRGYNEQFF; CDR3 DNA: TGCAGTGCTTCCCGCCTGCGGGGATACAATGAGCAGTTCTTC
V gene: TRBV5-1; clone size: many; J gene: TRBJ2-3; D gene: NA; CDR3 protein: CASSLALVTDTQYF; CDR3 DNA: TGCGCCAGCAGCTTGGCCTTAGTAACAGATACGCAGTATTTT
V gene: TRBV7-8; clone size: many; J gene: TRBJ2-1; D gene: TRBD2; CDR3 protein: CASSLGPGLAGEREQFF; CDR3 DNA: TGTGCCAGCAGCTTAGGGCCGGGACTAGCGGGAGAGAGGGAGCAGTTCTTC
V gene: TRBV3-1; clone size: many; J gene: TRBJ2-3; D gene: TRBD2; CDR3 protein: CASSPREGGGDTQYF; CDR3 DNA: TGTGCCAGCAGCCCGCGGGAGGGCGGAGGTGATACGCAGTATTTT
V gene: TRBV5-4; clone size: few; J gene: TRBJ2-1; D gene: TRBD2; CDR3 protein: CASSLATLAGGPYNEQFF; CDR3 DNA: TGTGCCAGCAGCTTGGCGACGTTAGCGGGAGGGCCTTACAATGAGCAGTTCTTC
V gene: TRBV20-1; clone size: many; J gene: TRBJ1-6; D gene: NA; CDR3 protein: CSAYALALHF; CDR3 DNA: TGCAGTGCCTACGCGTTAGCCCTCCACTTT
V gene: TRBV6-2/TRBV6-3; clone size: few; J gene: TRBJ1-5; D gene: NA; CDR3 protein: CATTVPGERQPQHF; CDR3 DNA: TGTGCCACCACAGTTCCGGGGGAGCGTCAGCCCCAGCATTTT
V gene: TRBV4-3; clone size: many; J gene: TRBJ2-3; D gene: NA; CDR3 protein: CASSQDRSYTDTQYF; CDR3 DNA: TGCGCCAGCAGCCAAGATCGTAGTTACACAGATACGCAGTATTTT
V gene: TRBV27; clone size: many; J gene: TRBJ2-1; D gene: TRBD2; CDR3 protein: CASRKLAGARNEQFF; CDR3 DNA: TGTGCCAGCAGGAAACTAGCGGGAGCTCGTAATGAGCAGTTCTTC
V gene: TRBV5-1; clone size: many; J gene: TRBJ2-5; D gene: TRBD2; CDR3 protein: CASSFYRRESNSETQYF; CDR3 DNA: TGCGCCAGCAGCTTCTATCGGCGGGAGTCGAACTCCGAGACCCAGTACTTC
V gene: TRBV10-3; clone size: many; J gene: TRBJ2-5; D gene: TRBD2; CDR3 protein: CAIGTSQETQYF; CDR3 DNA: TGTGCCATTGGGACTAGCCAAGAGACCCAGTACTTC
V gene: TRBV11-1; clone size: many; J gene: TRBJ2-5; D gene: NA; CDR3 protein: CASSFGDQETQYF; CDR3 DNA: TGTGCCAGCAGCTTCGGGGATCAAGAGACCCAGTACTTC
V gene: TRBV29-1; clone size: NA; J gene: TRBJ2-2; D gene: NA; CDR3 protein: CSVITTSRSNTGELFF; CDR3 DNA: TGCAGCGTGATAACTACTAGCCGATCGAACACCGGGGAGCTGTTTTTT
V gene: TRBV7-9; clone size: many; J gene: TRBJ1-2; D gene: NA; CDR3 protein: CASRGPRIYGYTF; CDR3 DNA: TGTGCCAGTCGAGGGCCGAGGATTTATGGCTACACCTTC
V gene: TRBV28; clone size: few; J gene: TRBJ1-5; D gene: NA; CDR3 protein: CASSLSLGRRSNQPQHF; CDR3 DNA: TGTGCCAGCAGTTTGAGTCTTGGAAGGCGTAGCAATCAGCCCCAGCATTTT
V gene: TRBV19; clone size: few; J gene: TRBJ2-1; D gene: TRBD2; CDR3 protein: CASTTVGLAGNEQFF; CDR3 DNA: TGTGCCAGTACCACGGTAGGGCTAGCGGGCAATGAGCAGTTCTTC
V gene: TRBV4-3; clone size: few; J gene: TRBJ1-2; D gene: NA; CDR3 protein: CASSQDSMGQAYGYTF; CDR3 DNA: TGCGCCAGCAGCCAAGATTCAATGGGACAAGCCTATGGCTACACCTTC
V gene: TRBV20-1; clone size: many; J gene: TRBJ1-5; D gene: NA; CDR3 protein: CSALPGGNQPQHF; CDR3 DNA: TGCAGTGCACTTCCGGGGGGAAATCAGCCCCAGCATTTT
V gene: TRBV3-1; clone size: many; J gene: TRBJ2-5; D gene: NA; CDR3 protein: CASSHSYQETQYF; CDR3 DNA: TGTGCCAGCAGCCACTCGTACCAAGAGACCCAGTACTTC
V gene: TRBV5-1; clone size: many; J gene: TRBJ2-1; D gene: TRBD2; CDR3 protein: CASSLDGRAFSHEQFF; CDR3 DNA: TGCGCCAGCAGCTTGGACGGGAGGGCCTTCTCTCATGAGCAGTTCTTC
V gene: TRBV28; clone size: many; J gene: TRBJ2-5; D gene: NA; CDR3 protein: CASSPGVAQYF; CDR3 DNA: TGTGCCAGCAGTCCGGGGGTGGCCCAGTACTTC
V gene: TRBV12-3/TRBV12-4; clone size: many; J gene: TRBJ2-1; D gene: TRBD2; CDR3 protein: CASFFGGTSSNEQFF; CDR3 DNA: TGTGCCAGCTTCTTTGGAGGGACTAGCTCGAATGAGCAGTTCTTC
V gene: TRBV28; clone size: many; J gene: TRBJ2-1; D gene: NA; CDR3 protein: CASSRPNRDILKRDTNEQFF; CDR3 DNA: TGTGCCAGCAGTCGACCGAACCGGGACATACTGAAGCGGGATACCAATGAGCAGTTCTTC
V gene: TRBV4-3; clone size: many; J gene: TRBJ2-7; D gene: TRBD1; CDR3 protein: CASSQRQGYEQYF; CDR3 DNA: TGCGCCAGCAGCCAGAGACAGGGGTACGAGCAGTACTTC
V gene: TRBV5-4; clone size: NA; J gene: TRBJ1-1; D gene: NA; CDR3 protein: CASSLDRELTEAFF; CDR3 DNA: TGTGCCAGCAGCTTGGACCGGGAACTCACTGAAGCTTTCTTT
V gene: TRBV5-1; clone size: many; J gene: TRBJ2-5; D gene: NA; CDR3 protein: CASRMNQETQYF; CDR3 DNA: TGCGCCAGCAGGATGAACCAAGAGACCCAGTACTTC
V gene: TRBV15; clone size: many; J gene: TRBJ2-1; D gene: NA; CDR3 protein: CATSRGLDIDEQFF; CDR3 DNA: TGTGCCACCAGCAGGGGTTTGGATATCGATGAGCAGTTCTTC
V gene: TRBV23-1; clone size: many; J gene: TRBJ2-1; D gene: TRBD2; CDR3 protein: CASSHYPSGDYNEQFF; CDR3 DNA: TGCGCCAGCAGTCATTATCCTAGCGGTGACTACAATGAGCAGTTCTTC
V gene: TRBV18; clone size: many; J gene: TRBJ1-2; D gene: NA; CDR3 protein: CASSPGVGNYGYTF; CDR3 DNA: TGTGCCAGCTCACCAGGGGTCGGAAACTATGGCTACACCTTC
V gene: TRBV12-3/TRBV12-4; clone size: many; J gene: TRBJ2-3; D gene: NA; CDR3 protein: CASTPLGTDTQYF; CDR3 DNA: TGTGCCAGCACCCCCCTGGGTACAGATACGCAGTATTTT
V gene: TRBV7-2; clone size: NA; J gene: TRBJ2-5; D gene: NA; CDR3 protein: CASSKNRGGETQYF; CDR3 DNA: TGTGCCAGCAGCAAGAACAGGGGAGGGGAGACCCAGTACTTC
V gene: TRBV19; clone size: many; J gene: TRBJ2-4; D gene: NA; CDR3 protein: CASSGLAKNIQYF; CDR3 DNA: TGTGCCAGTAGTGGACTAGCCAAAAACATTCAGTACTTC
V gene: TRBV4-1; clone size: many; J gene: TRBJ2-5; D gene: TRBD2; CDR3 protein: CASSQEQPAGGWGTQYF; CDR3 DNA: TGCGCCAGCAGCCAAGAGCAACCCGCGGGAGGGTGGGGGACCCAGTACTTC
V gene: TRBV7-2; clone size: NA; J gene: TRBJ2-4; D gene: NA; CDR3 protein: CASSPGPGENIQYF; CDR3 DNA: TGTGCCAGCAGCCCGGGACCGGGGGAAAACATTCAGTACTTC
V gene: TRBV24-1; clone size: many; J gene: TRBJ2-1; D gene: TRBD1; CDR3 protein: CATSEGQGNNEQFF; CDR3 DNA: TGTGCCACCAGTGAGGGACAGGGGAACAATGAGCAGTTCTTC